The 32 T cell receptor beta chains below all came from one sample that was sequenced in a study of prognosis after radiotherapy for stage I lung cancer (dated by TCRdb to about 2021). These reads were obtained on an Illumina HiSeq 3000. Two rounds of multiplex PCR on genomic DNA were used to amplify the TCR beta CDR3 region. The first PCR round used primers specific to each TRBV and TRBJ gene, and the primer sequences were filed in Chinese patent CN105087789A. The public sequencing data were trimmed at Q25 with fastp and processed into clonotypes with MiXCR by TCRdb, which kept only in-frame beta chains. Every entry covers one CDR3 protein and lists the most common genes and DNA from its rows. This sample comprises about 27,000 distinct CDR3 sequences, around 30% of them detected only once. Roughly 33% of the sample is in the top ten clones. The specimen comprised PBMCs, sampled before or after stereotactic body radiation therapy (not recorded which). These TCRs come from a donor at least 50 years old with non-small cell lung cancer.

There are many counts of this clonotype. The V call is TRBV12-5, the J call TRBJ2-5; the D gene is possibly TRBD2 (5 bases). The CDR3 totals 12 residues. The germline CDR1 and CDR2 sequences are LGHNT and FRNRAP. V gave up 3 bases and J gave up 8 bases, with 10 bases separating them. The CDR3 sequence is CASGFTRVTQYF. DNA for the CDR3: TGTGCTAGTGGTTTCACGCGGGTCACCCAGTACTTC.

This clonotype occurred many times. V gene TRBV28 combines with J gene TRBJ1-5; D not resolved. CDR3 length equals 12 residues. The germline V and J ends were trimmed by 5 bases and 4 bases, with 6 bases remaining between them. The germline V gene encodes CDR1 MDHEN and CDR2 SYDVKM. The CDR3 DNA sequence: TGTGCCAGCAGTCCACTGAATCAGCCCCAGCATTTT. This codes for CASSPLNQPQHF.

This clonotype was counted at least ten times. The chain's CDR3 is CASRQVDGELFF. The CDR3 DNA reads TGTGCCAGCCGCCAGGTTGACGGGGAGCTGTTTTTT. The chain carries TRBV6-1 and TRBJ2-2; D ambiguous. In germline, CDR1 is MNHNS, CDR2 SASEGT. This CDR3 is built from 12 residues. The ends were cut back, 8 bases at V and 7 bases at J, with 11 bases in the middle.

Turning to this clonotype: A much larger clone lies one base from this, so it may be a read error. This rearrangement joins TRBV28 to TRBJ1-1; no definite D call. Per the germline V gene, CDR1 is MDHEN and CDR2 is SYDVKM. The CDR3 has 10 residues. The CDR3 loop is CASMRTESFF. CDR3 nucleotides: TGTGCCAGCATGCGGACTGAATCTTTCTTT.

The chain has TRBV28 and TRBJ1-2; D is ambiguous. Between the trimmed V and J ends, which lost 5 bases and 3 bases, there was a span of 7 bases. This CDR3 has 12 residues. Germline V gives CDR1 MDHEN, CDR2 SYDVKM. CDR3 nucleotide sequence: TGTGCCAGCAGTCGGGCAGACTATGGCTACACCTTC. Protein: CASSRADYGYTF.

On this clonotype: A single base separates this from a much larger clone, so it may be a read error. The chain has TRBV10-2 and TRBJ1-1; unclear D gene. The CDR3 is 12 residues long. Between the trimmed V and J ends, which lost 3 bases and 11 bases, there was a span of 13 bases. Germline lookup yields CDR1 WSHSY and CDR2 SAAADI. CDR3 residues: CASSDQESRAFF. The CDR3 DNA reads TGCGCCAGCAGTGATCAGGAGAGTAGGGCTTTCTTT.

The table lists this clonotype with many counts. The chain is built from TRBV11-3 and TRBJ2-3; 12 nucleotides match TRBD2. The length of the CDR3 is 17 residues. Per the germline V gene, CDR1 is SGHNT and CDR2 is YENEEA. The ends lost 2 bases at V and 4 bases at J; junction bases unmatched: 7. CDR3 in amino acids: CASSLNPTSGSSDTQYF. The CDR3 nucleotides read TGTGCCAGCAGCTTAAACCCGACTAGCGGGAGCTCAGATACGCAGTATTTT.

The chain has TRBV5-5 and TRBJ1-2; 8 bases are a match to TRBD1. This CDR3 has 16 residues. The V gene end was trimmed by 3 bases and the J gene end by 5 bases; junction bases not matched to a gene: 12. Germline values: CDR1 SGHKS, CDR2 YYEKEE (reference sequence). The CDR3 region has the DNA TGTGCCAGCAGCTCGGATTGGACAGGGACGAAGTATGGCTACACCTTC. Protein sequence: CASSSDWTGTKYGYTF.

Comments on this clonotype: Only one base separates this from a far larger clonotype, so it likely reflects a read error. This chain uses TRBV7-9 with TRBJ2-1; 8 bases fit TRBD2. V lost 5 bases and J lost 6; bases outside the gene matches: 6. Germline V CDR1 and CDR2: SEHNR, FQNEAQ (reference sequence). The CDR3 is made up of 14 amino acids. The CDR3 sequence is CASSPAGVRNEQFF. The CDR3 DNA follows: TGTGCCAGCAGCCCAGCGGGGGTGCGCAATGAGCAGTTCTTC. Variable domain in full (rest from reference TRBV7-9 and TRBJ2-1): DTGVSQNPRHKITKRGQNVTFRCDPISEHNRLYWYRQTLGQGPEFLTYFQNEAQLEKSRLLSDRFSAERPKGSFSTLEIQRTEQGDSAMYLCASSPAGVRNEQFFGPGTRLTVL.

This clonotype was found a few times. The DNA for the CDR3 is TGTGCCAGCTCACCACAACTAGCGGGAGTAGAGACCCAGTACTTC. It encodes CASSPQLAGVETQYF. This chain uses TRBV18 with TRBJ2-5; 11 positions agree with TRBD2. The CDR3 runs to 15 residues. From germline, CDR1 is KGHSH and CDR2 LQKENI. J lost 4 bases, V lost 1 base, and 2 bases had no gene match.

This clonotype showed up just once. This may be a read error, as it is one base from a much larger clone. The chain joins TRBV6-5 to TRBJ2-3; D is ambiguous. The CDR3 sequence is 12 residues long. Between the trimmed V and J ends, which lost 8 bases and 6 bases, there was a span of 12 bases. CDR1 is MNHEY, CDR2 SVGAGI, per germline. The CDR3 here is CASFWTADTQYF. The CDR3 DNA reads TGTGCCAGCTTCTGGACCGCCGATACGCAGTATTTT.

This clonotype was seen at least ten times. The chain links TRBV2 to TRBJ2-2; no clear D. The germline V gene encodes CDR1 SNHLY and CDR2 FYNNEI. The V end lost 6 bases, the J end lost 7 bases, and 12 bases lay between the germline ends. This CDR3 is 13 amino acids long. As DNA, the CDR3 is TGTGCCAGCAGGGGTACCAGGAACGGGGAGCTGTTTTTT. Protein product: CASRGTRNGELFF.

Concerning this clonotype itself: A far larger clone is just one base off, so this is likely a read error. The CDR3 sequence: CASTRNYFREAFF. CDR3 nucleotide sequence: TGTGCCAGCACGCGAAACTATTTTCGAGAAGCTTTCTTT. The chain links TRBV6-2 or TRBV6-3 to TRBJ1-1; D is uncertain. With 7 bases removed from V and 8 bases from J, the gap between germline ends came to 17 bases. Germline-derived CDR1 and CDR2 are MNHEY and SVGEGT. The CDR3 has 13 residues.

V and J are TRBV12-3 or TRBV12-4 and TRBJ2-2; the D is unclear. With 4 bases removed from V and 5 bases from J, the gap between germline ends came to 5 bases. The CDR3 is made up of 12 amino acids. The CDR3 here is CASSSETGELFF. The CDR3 DNA reads TGTGCCAGCAGTTCAGAAACCGGGGAGCTGTTTTTT.

This clonotype was seen ten or more times. The V and J genes are TRBV20-1 and TRBJ2-1; 8 nucleotides match TRBD2. CDR3 length equals 13 residues. Per the germline V gene, CDR1 is DFQATT and CDR2 is SNEGSKA (reference sequence). With 1 base clipped from V and 15 bases from J, the junction kept 11 bases outside the gene matches. CDR3 bases: TGCAGTGCTAGAGGGGGGGCGGGGGGTTTCATGTTCTTC. Encoded protein: CSARGGAGGFMFF.

In DNA form, the CDR3 reads TGTGCCAGTAGTCGGCTAGCGAGTGCCGGGGAGCTGTTTTTT. Protein sequence: CASSRLASAGELFF. This chain joins TRBV19 and TRBJ2-2; D might be TRBD2 (6 bases). V was shortened by 5 bases and J by 6 bases, with 13 bases between the two germline ends. Germline V CDR1 and CDR2: LNHDA, SQIVND (reference sequence). The CDR3 is made up of 14 amino acids.

This chain links TRBV6-2 or TRBV6-3 with TRBJ1-5, with D perhaps matching TRBD1 (6 bases). Germline CDR1 and CDR2: MNHEY and SVGEGT. This CDR3 region has 15 residues. The ends were cut back, 9 bases at V and 2 bases at J, with 17 bases in the middle. This CDR3 reads CARKDTGNGNQPQHF. Written as DNA, the CDR3 is TGTGCCAGAAAAGATACAGGGAATGGCAATCAGCCCCAGCATTTT.

This clonotype was seen many times. The chain is built from TRBV5-1 and TRBJ2-7; the match to TRBD1 covers 7 bases. J lost 2 bases, V lost 4 bases, and 9 bases had no gene match. Germline loops: CDR1 SGHRS, CDR2 YFSETQ. This CDR3 region has 15 residues. CDR3 residues: CASSPGGQLPYEQYF. The CDR3 region has the DNA TGCGCCAGCAGCCCTGGGGGACAGCTTCCCTACGAGCAGTACTTC.

This chain links TRBV11-2 with TRBJ2-1; D is perhaps TRBD1 (5 bases). The germline V and J ends were trimmed by 5 bases and 4 bases, with 15 bases remaining between them. The germline V gene encodes CDR1 SGHAT and CDR2 FQNNGV. This CDR3 spans 15 amino acids. CDR3 loop: CASSLGWGPYNEQFF. As DNA, the CDR3 is TGTGCCAGCAGCCTTGGGTGGGGCCCGTACAATGAGCAGTTCTTC.

This clonotype appeared many times. The CDR3 DNA follows: TGCGCCAGCAGTTCAACTAGCGGGGGGAATGAGCAGTTCTTC. It translates to CASSSTSGGNEQFF. This chain links TRBV10-2 with TRBJ2-1; 12 bases align to TRBD2. The CDR3 extends over 14 amino acids. The V segment lost 5 bases and the J segment 7 bases; nucleotides outside the gene matches: 3. Germline values: CDR1 WSHSY, CDR2 SAAADI.

This clonotype was detected many times. The chain links TRBV7-3 to TRBJ2-2; 8 nucleotides line up with TRBD2. V trimming: 1 base; J trimming: 3 bases; junction bases outside the gene matches: 1. This CDR3 contains 15 residues. Germline values: CDR1 SGHTA, CDR2 FQGTGA. The CDR3 reads CASSLIGGDTGELFF. CDR3 DNA sequence: TGTGCCAGCAGCTTAATCGGGGGGGACACCGGGGAGCTGTTTTTT.

This clonotype occurred once. The gene calls are TRBV6-2 or TRBV6-3 and TRBJ1-2; D gene unclear. This CDR3 contains 14 residues. V lost 5 bases and J 8 bases, leaving 18 bases between the germline ends. CDR1 is MNHEY and CDR2 is SVGEGT in the germline V gene. CDR3 bases: TGTGCCAGCAGTGAAACGACATGCCAAAGGGGCTACACCTTC. Translating gives CASSETTCQRGYTF.

This clonotype was seen at least ten times. The chain has TRBV4-1 and TRBJ1-6; D call uncertain. Trimming removed 1 base at V and 12 bases at J, with 10 bases between. CDR1 and CDR2 (germline): MGHRA, YSYEKL. The CDR3 totals 13 residues. In DNA form, the CDR3 reads TGCGCCAGCAGCCAAGCGGGGTTGGGACCCCTCCACTTT. This encodes CASSQAGLGPLHF.

This clonotype was recorded many times. The chain couples TRBV28 to TRBJ1-5, with 11 bases lining up with TRBD1. Germline CDR1 is MDHEN and CDR2 is SYDVKM. The CDR3 sequence is 14 residues long. Trimming at V came to 4 bases and at J to 5 bases, leaving 1 base not matched to a gene. The chain's CDR3 is CASSSGQGDQPQHF. CDR3 sequence (DNA): TGTGCCAGCAGTTCGGGACAGGGGGATCAGCCCCAGCATTTT.

Note on this clonotype: With a much larger clone just one base away, this may be a read error. The chain has TRBV29-1 and TRBJ2-7, with D perhaps TRBD2 (6 bases). The V and J ends lost 5 bases and 2 bases respectively, with 10 bases between them. CDR3 length: 12 residues. CDR1 and CDR2 (germline): SQVTM, ANQGSEA. Here the CDR3 DNA reads TGCAGCGTTCTCGGGAGCCCCTACGAGCAGTACTTC. This encodes CSVLGSPYEQYF.

This clonotype was counted once. V and J are TRBV20-1 and TRBJ1-1; D not certain. Germline CDR1 DFQATT, CDR2 SNEGSKA (reference sequence). This CDR3 has 9 amino acids. The chain's CDR3 is CIPEGEAFF. As DNA, the CDR3 is TGCATCCCAGAAGGGGAAGCTTTCTTT.

To note about this clonotype: A much bigger clone sits one base away, suggesting this may be a read error. The V call is TRBV28, the J call TRBJ1-1; 7 bases align to TRBD1. Unmatched junction bases numbered 7, after V lost 4 bases and J lost 11 bases. Germline CDR1 MDHEN, CDR2 SYDVKM. This CDR3 has 12 amino acids. CDR3 coding DNA: TGTGCCAGCAGTTCCCTCCAGGGACAGGCTTTCTTT. Residues: CASSSLQGQAFF.

This clonotype qualifies as medium-sized. V gene TRBV6-5 combines with J gene TRBJ2-7; 8 positions match TRBD1. Germline-derived CDR1 and CDR2 are MNHEY and SVGAGI. V gave up 4 bases and J gave up 11 bases; unmatched junction bases: 7. The CDR3 runs to 12 residues. The CDR3 sequence: CASSSRDRKEYF. CDR3 nucleotide sequence: TGTGCCAGCAGTTCCCGGGACAGGAAAGAGTACTTC.

This clonotype occurred many times. The chain couples TRBV6-4 to TRBJ1-5; D is unresolved. In germline, CDR1 is MRHNA, CDR2 SNTAGT. The length of the CDR3 is 12 residues. V was cut by 6 bases and J by 5 bases, with 8 bases left in between. The CDR3 DNA sequence: TGTGCCAGCAGGGTGGAGGATCAGCCCCAGCATTTT. Translation gives CASRVEDQPQHF.

The rearrangement uses TRBV12-3 or TRBV12-4 and TRBJ1-2, with TRBD1 as a possible D gene (6 bases). The CDR3 is 15 residues long. V gave up 7 bases and J gave up 5 bases, with 20 bases separating them. CDR3 amino acids: CASTQGSRRGYGYTF. CDR3 sequence (DNA): TGTGCCAGCACCCAAGGGTCAAGGAGGGGGTATGGCTACACCTTC.

The J gene is TRBJ2-3, the V gene TRBV7-9; TRBD2 matches 10 bases. V was pared by 11 bases and J by 5 bases, with 7 bases of the junction left unmatched. Germline V lookup: CDR1 SEHNR, CDR2 FQNEAQ (reference sequence). The CDR3 covers 13 residues. CDR3 amino acids: CAGGRLAGDTQYF. In nucleotides, the CDR3 is TGTGCCGGGGGGAGACTAGCGGGAGATACGCAGTATTTT.

This clonotype has at least ten counts. The chain links TRBV5-4 to TRBJ1-2; 7 bases map to TRBD1. Trimming cost V 4 bases and J 4 bases; bases outside gene matches: 7. Germline V gives CDR1 SGHNT, CDR2 YYREEE (reference sequence). The CDR3 contains 14 residues. This CDR3 is CASSLGTEIYGYTF. In nucleotides, the CDR3 is TGTGCCAGCAGCCTGGGGACAGAGATCTATGGCTACACCTTC.